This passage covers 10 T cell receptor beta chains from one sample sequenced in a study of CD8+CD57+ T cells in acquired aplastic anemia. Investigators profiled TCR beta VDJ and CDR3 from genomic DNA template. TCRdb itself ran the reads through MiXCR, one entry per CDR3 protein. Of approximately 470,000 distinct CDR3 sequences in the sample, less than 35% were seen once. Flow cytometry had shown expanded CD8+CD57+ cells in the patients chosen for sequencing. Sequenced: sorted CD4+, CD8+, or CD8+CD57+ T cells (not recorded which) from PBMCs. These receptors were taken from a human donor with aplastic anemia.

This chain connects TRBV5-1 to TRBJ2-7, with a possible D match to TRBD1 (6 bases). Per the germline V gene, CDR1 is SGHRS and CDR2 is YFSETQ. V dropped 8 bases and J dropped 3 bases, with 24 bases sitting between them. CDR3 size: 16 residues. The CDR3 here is CASYTGLSTTSYEQYF. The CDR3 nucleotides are TGCGCCAGTTACACAGGGTTGAGCACGACAAGCTACGAGCAGTACTTC.

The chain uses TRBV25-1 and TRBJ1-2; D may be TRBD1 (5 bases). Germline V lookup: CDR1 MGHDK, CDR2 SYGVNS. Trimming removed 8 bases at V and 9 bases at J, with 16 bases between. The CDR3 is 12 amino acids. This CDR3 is CASASLGERYTF. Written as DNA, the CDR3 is TGTGCCAGCGCTAGCCTGGGGGAGCGCTACACCTTC.

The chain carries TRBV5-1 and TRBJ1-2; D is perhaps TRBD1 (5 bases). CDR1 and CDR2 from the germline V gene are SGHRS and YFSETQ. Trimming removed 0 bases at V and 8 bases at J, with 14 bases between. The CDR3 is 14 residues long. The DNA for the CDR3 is TGCGCCAGCAGCTTGGAGGCAGGGATAAGAGGCTACACCTTC. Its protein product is CASSLEAGIRGYTF.

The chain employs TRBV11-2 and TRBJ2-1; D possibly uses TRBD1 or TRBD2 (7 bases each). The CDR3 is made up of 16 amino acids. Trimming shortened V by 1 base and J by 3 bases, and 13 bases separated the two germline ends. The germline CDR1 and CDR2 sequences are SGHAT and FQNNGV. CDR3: CASSLGGRGGYNEQFF. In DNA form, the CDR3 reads TGTGCCAGCAGCTTAGGTGGCAGGGGGGGCTACAATGAGCAGTTCTTC.

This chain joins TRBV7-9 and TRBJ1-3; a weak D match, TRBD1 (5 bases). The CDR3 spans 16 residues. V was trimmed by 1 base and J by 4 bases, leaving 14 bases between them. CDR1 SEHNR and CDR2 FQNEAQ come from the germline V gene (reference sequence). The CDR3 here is CASSLVRTGLGNTIYF. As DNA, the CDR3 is TGTGCCAGCAGCTTAGTCCGTACAGGTCTGGGAAACACCATATATTTT.

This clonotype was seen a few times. The DNA for the CDR3 is TGCGCCAGCAGCCCGTTGGCGAGTGCAGATACGCAGTATTTT. Its protein is CASSPLASADTQYF. The chain recombines TRBV5-1 with TRBJ2-3; no firm D call. The CDR3 extends over 14 amino acids. CDR1 and CDR2 from the germline V gene are SGHRS and YFSETQ. Trimming shortened V by 4 bases and J by 4 bases, and 13 bases separated the two germline ends. Supplemented by reference TRBV5-1 and TRBJ2-3, the full variable domain reads KAGVTQTPRYLIKTRGQQVTLSCSPISGHRSVSWYQQTPGQGLQFLFEYFSETQRNKGNFPGRFSGRQFSNSRSEMNVSTLELGDSALYLCASSPLASADTQYFGPGTRLTVL.

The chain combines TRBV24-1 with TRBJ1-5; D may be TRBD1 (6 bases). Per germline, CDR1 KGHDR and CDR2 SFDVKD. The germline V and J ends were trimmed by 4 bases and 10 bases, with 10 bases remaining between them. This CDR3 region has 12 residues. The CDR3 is CATSEGRGPQHF. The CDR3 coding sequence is TGTGCCACCAGTGAAGGCAGGGGTCCCCAGCATTTT.

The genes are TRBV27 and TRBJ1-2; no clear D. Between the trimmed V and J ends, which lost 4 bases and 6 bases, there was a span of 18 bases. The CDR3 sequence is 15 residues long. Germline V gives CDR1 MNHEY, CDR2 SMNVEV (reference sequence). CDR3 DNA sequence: TGTGCCAGCAGTTATAAGGGAAGGGAGGCCGATGGCTACACCTTC. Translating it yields CASSYKGREADGYTF.

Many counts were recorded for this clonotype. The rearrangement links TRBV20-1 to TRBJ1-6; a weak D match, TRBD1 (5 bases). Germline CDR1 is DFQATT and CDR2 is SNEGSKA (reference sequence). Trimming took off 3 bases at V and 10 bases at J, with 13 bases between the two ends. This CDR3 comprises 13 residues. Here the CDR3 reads CSARTEWSSPLHF. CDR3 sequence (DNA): TGCAGTGCTAGGACAGAGTGGAGCTCACCCCTCCACTTT.

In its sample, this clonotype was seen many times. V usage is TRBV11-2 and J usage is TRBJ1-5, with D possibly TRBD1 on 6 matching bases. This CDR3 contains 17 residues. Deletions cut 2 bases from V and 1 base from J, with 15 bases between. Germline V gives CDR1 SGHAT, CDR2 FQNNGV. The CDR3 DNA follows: TGTGCCAGCAGCTTAAGGGGGGGGACCGAAAGCAATCAGCCCCAGCATTTT. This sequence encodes CASSLRGGTESNQPQHF.